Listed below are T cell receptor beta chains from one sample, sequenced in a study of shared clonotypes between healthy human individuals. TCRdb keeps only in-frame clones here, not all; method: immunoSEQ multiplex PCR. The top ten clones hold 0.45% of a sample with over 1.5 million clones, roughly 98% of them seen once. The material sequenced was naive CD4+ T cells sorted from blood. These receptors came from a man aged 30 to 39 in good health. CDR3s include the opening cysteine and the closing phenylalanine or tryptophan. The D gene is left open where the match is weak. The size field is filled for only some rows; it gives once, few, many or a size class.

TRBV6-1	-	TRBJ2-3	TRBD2	CASIAGWPDTQYF	TGTGCCAGCATAGCGGGTTGGCCAGATACGCAGTATTTT
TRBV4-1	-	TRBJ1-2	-	CASSQVYASSDRRYYTF	TGCGCCAGCAGCCAAGTTTACGCCAGCAGCGACAGGCGTTACTACACCTTC
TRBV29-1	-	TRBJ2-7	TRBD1	CSVGGQGYEQYF	TGCAGCGTTGGAGGACAGGGCTACGAGCAGTACTTC
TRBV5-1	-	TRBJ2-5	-	CASSEGKETQYF	TGCGCCAGCAGCGAGGGAAAAGAGACCCAGTACTTC
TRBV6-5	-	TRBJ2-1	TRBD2	CASSYRGLAFYNEQFF	TGTGCCAGCAGTTACAGGGGACTAGCCTTCTACAATGAGCAGTTCTTC
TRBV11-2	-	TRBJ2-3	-	CASSLRGRGLASTDTQYF	TGTGCCAGCAGCTTAAGGGGCCGGGGGCTAGCGAGCACAGATACGCAGTATTTT
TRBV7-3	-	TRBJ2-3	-	CASSLGPLGADTQYF	TGTGCCAGCAGCTTGGGGCCTTTAGGCGCAGATACGCAGTATTTT
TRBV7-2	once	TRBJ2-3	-	CASSLVDGRGTDTQYF	TGTGCCAGCAGCTTAGTGGACGGGAGAGGGACAGATACGCAGTATTTT
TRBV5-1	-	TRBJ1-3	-	CASSLELGNSGNTIYF	TGCGCCAGCAGCTTGGAGTTGGGTAACTCTGGAAACACCATATATTTT
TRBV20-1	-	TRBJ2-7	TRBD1	CSARQGNEQYF	TGCAGTGCTCGACAGGGGAACGAGCAGTACTTC
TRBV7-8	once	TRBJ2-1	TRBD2	CASRAGYMSEQFF	TGTGCCAGCAGAGCGGGATATATGTCTGAGCAGTTCTTC
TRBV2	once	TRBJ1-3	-	CASSESTGNTIYF	TGTGCCAGCAGTGAAAGTACTGGGAACACCATATATTTT
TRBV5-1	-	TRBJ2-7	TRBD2	CASSLPSGYEQYF	TGCGCCAGCAGTTTGCCTAGCGGCTACGAGCAGTACTTC
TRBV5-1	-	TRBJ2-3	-	CASSLDSFGQYF	TGCGCCAGCAGCTTGGATTCGTTCGGGCAGTATTTT
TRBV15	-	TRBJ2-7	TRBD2	CATSRGTGTSGYEQYF	TGTGCCACCAGCAGAGGCACCGGGACTAGCGGCTACGAGCAGTACTTC
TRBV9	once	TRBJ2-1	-	CASSVGVANEQFF	TGTGCCAGCAGCGTAGGGGTTGCCAATGAGCAGTTCTTC
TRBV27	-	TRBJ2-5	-	CASSLFAGGETQYF	TGTGCCAGCAGTTTATTCGCGGGTGGGGAGACCCAGTACTTC
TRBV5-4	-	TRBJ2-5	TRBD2	CASSPGLAASGETQYF	TGTGCCAGCAGCCCAGGACTAGCGGCATCGGGGGAGACCCAGTACTTC
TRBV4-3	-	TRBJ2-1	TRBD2	CASSQAPIAGSYNEQFF	TGCGCCAGCAGCCAAGCCCCGATAGCGGGATCATACAATGAGCAGTTCTTC
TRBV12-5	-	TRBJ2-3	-	CASGLASTDTQYF	TGTGCTAGTGGTTTGGCTAGCACAGATACGCAGTATTTT
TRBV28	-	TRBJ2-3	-	CASMGPATDTQYF	TGTGCCAGCATGGGTCCGGCGACAGATACGCAGTATTTT
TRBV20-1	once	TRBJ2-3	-	CSARGTDTQYF	TGCAGTGCTAGGGGAACAGATACGCAGTATTTT
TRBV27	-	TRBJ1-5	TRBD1	CASSPWDRGDQPQHF	TGTGCCAGCAGTCCTTGGGACAGGGGGGATCAGCCCCAGCATTTT
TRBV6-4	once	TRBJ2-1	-	CASSALPGRYNEQFF	TGTGCCAGCAGTGCCCTGCCGGGGCGCTACAATGAGCAGTTCTTC
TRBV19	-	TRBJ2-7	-	CASSPPGSSYEQYF	TGTGCCAGTAGTCCTCCCGGGAGCTCCTACGAGCAGTACTTC
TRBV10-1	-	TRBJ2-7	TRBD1	CASSEGRGRTSYEQYF	TGCGCCAGCAGTGAGGGCAGGGGGCGGACCTCCTACGAGCAGTACTTC
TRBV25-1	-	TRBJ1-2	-	CASTRELGYGYTF	TGTGCCAGCACCCGAGAGTTAGGGTATGGCTACACCTTC
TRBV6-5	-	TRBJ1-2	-	CATREFGYGYTF	TGTGCCACCCGGGAATTCGGGTATGGCTACACCTTC
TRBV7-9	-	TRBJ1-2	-	CASSLGQGKRGGYTF	TGTGCCAGCAGCTTAGGTCAGGGAAAAAGAGGAGGCTACACCTTC
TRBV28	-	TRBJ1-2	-	CASSFPEGGYTF	TGTGCCAGCAGTTTCCCCGAAGGTGGCTACACCTTC
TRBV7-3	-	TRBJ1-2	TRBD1	CASRGDSLTSYTF	TGTGCCAGCAGGGGGGACAGCCTAACTAGCTACACCTTC
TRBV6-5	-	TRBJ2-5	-	CASSPRGFPEETQYF	TGTGCCAGCAGCCCACGTGGGTTTCCAGAAGAGACCCAGTACTTC
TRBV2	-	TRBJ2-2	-	CATRGRGELFF	TGTGCCACGAGGGGACGCGGGGAGCTGTTTTTT
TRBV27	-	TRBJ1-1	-	CASTSDPNTEAFF	TGTGCCAGCACCTCCGACCCCAACACTGAAGCTTTCTTT
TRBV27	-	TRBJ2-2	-	CASSPTIQGAGTYTGELFF	TGTGCCAGCAGCCCTACCATACAGGGCGCTGGTACTTACACCGGGGAGCTGTTTTTT
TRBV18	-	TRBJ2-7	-	CASSPTTLSSYEQYF	TGTGCCAGCTCACCCACCACTCTGAGCTCCTACGAGCAGTACTTC
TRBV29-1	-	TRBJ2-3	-	CSGRDPWDTQYF	TGCAGCGGCCGGGATCCTTGGGATACGCAGTATTTT
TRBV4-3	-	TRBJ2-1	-	CASSQRSSYNEQFF	TGCGCCAGCAGCCAAAGGAGCTCCTACAATGAGCAGTTCTTC
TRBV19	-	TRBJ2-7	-	CASSSHSNEQYF	TGTGCCAGTAGTTCCCACAGCAACGAGCAGTACTTC
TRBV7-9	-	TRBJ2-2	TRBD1	CASSSPGQALVRELFF	TGTGCCAGCAGCTCCCCGGGACAGGCCTTGGTCAGGGAGCTGTTTTTT
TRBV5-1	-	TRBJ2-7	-	CASSLADQGYEQYF	TGCGCCAGCAGCTTGGCCGATCAAGGATACGAGCAGTACTTC
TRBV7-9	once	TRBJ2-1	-	CASSLTSSYNEQFF	TGTGCCAGCAGCTTAACGAGCTCCTACAATGAGCAGTTCTTC
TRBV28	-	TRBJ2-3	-	CASRLGFPAPTDTQYF	TGTGCCAGCAGACTCGGGTTCCCTGCCCCCACAGATACGCAGTATTTT
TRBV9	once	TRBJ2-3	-	CASSAHLSGETDTQYF	TGTGCCAGCAGCGCACATCTGAGCGGAGAAACAGATACGCAGTATTTT
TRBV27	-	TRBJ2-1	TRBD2	CASSHRTSGYNEQFF	TGTGCCAGCAGTCATAGGACTAGCGGCTACAATGAGCAGTTCTTC
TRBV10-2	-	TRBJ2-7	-	CASDDRSSYEQYF	TGCGCCAGCGATGACAGGAGCTCCTACGAGCAGTACTTC
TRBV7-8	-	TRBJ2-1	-	CASTILGGEQFF	TGTGCCAGCACTATTTTAGGGGGTGAGCAGTTCTTC
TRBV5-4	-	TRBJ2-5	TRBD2	CASSFSLLAGVGQETQYF	TGTGCCAGCAGCTTTTCATTACTAGCGGGAGTTGGTCAAGAGACCCAGTACTTC
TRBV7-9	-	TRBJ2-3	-	CASSLEGHLPSDTQYF	TGTGCCAGCAGCTTAGAAGGCCACCTACCCTCAGATACGCAGTATTTT
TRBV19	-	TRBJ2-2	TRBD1	CASSIDLRGRNTGELFF	TGTGCCAGTAGTATAGATCTCAGGGGGCGCAACACCGGGGAGCTGTTTTTT
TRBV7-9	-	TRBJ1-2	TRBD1	CASSPRQGAGYTF	TGTGCCAGCAGCCCCAGACAGGGGGCCGGCTACACCTTC
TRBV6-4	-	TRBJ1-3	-	CASRTTPGVGFGNTIYF	TGTGCCAGCAGAACCACTCCAGGGGTTGGCTTTGGAAACACCATATATTTT
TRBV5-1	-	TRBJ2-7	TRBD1	CASSLLTGGSYEQYF	TGCGCCAGCAGCTTGCTAACAGGGGGCTCCTACGAGCAGTACTTC
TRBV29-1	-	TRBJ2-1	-	CSVDAAGTYNEQFF	TGCAGCGTTGACGCGGCGGGAACCTACAATGAGCAGTTCTTC
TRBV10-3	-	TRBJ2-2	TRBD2	CAISESPPSGKNTGELFF	TGTGCCATCAGTGAGTCTCCCCCTAGCGGCAAGAACACCGGGGAGCTGTTTTTT